One and the same sample provided the 28 T cell receptor beta chains below, sequenced in a study of T cells in Graves' hyperthyroidism and ophthalmopathy. RNA transcripts provided the source from which TCR beta CDR3 regions were amplified. HTBI primers drove first-round RT-PCR of the TCR CDR3. In TCRdb, the multiplex PCR reads were re-called with MiXCR into one record per CDR3 protein. The table includes 300,000 to 500,000 distinct CDR3 sequences, approximately 15% detected once. The sample consisted of blood. The receptors come from a woman aged 30 to 39 with Graves' hyperthyroidism.

This clonotype was counted many times. The chain recombines TRBV3-1 with TRBJ2-7, with D possibly being TRBD1 (6 bases). Germline values: CDR1 LGHDT, CDR2 YNNKEL (reference sequence). CDR3 length: 13 residues. Trimming took 6 bases from V and 6 from J, leaving 15 bases between them. The chain's CDR3 is CASSPTGKGEQYF. The CDR3 nucleotides read TGTGCCAGCAGTCCTACAGGGAAAGGCGAGCAGTACTTC.

This clonotype was counted many times. A much more abundant neighbour one base away suggests this may be a read error. V usage is TRBV2 and J usage is TRBJ2-1; D call uncertain. Trimming shortened V by 6 bases and J by 5 bases, and 17 bases separated the two germline ends. Germline CDR1 reads SNHLY; CDR2 reads FYNNEI. The length of the CDR3 is 15 residues. The CDR3 nucleotides read TGTGCCAGCAGACAACGAGACGAAAGCCACAATGAGCAGTTCTTC. Translation gives CASRQRDESHNEQFF.

This clonotype was counted at least ten times. This chain joins TRBV27 and TRBJ1-1; D is uncertain. The CDR3 has 15 amino acids. Trimming removed 6 bases from V and 2 bases from J, with 16 bases in between. Germline loops: CDR1 MNHEY, CDR2 SMNVEV (reference sequence). The CDR3: CASRWRRDVNTEAFF. Here the CDR3 DNA reads TGTGCCAGCAGATGGAGACGGGATGTTAACACTGAAGCTTTCTTT.

The chain is built from TRBV3-1 and TRBJ2-1, with TRBD2 identical over 11 bases. With V trimmed by 4 bases and J by 7 bases, 12 bases remained unmatched. The length of the CDR3 is 17 residues. CDR1 and CDR2 from the germline V gene are LGHDT and YNNKEL (reference sequence). The CDR3 spells CASSLGTSGIEWNEQFF. Here the CDR3 DNA reads TGTGCCAGCAGCCTCGGGACTAGCGGAATAGAATGGAATGAGCAGTTCTTC.

This clonotype has at least ten counts. V is TRBV28 and J is TRBJ2-2; TRBD2 aligns across 8 bases. V shed 10 bases, J shed 1 base, and the junction held 8 bases outside the gene matches. Germline lookup yields CDR1 MDHEN and CDR2 SYDVKM. CDR3 length: 15 residues. CDR3 amino acids: CATKSAGGNTGELFF. CDR3 in DNA: TGTGCCACCAAGAGTGCGGGGGGGAACACCGGGGAGCTGTTTTTT.

This clonotype turned up a few times. The DNA of the CDR3 is TGTGCCAGCAGCTTAGTAGGATTGCATCAGCCCCAGCATTTT. Translating gives CASSLVGLHQPQHF. The rearrangement links TRBV7-9 to TRBJ1-5; D unresolved. V was cut by 1 base and J by 5 bases, with 9 bases left in between. CDR3 size: 14 residues. The germline V gene encodes CDR1 SEHNR and CDR2 FQNEAQ (reference sequence).

In this sample, this clonotype turned up many times. The V and J genes are TRBV3-1 and TRBJ2-7; D possibly corresponds to TRBD1 (6 bases). CDR3 length equals 17 residues. Germline V gene sequence: CDR1 LGHDT, CDR2 YNNKEL (reference sequence). Trimming left V 4 bases short and J 1 base short, with 20 bases between. DNA of the CDR3: TGTGCCAGCAGCCCATCTCCCGGACAGACTACTTCCTACGAGCAGTACTTC. This gives the protein CASSPSPGQTTSYEQYF.

The chain recombines TRBV9 with TRBJ2-3, with 13 bases matching TRBD2. Trimming took 3 bases from V and 0 from J; bases not matched to a gene: 10. Germline lookup yields CDR1 SGDLS and CDR2 YYNGEE. The CDR3 runs to 19 residues. The DNA for the CDR3 is TGTGCCAGCAGCGACAGGGGACTAGCGGGACACCCTAGCACAGATACGCAGTATTTT. It specifies CASSDRGLAGHPSTDTQYF.

In this sample, this clonotype turned up a few times. V usage is TRBV6-1 and J usage is TRBJ2-7, with 9 nucleotides matching TRBD1. CDR3 length: 14 amino acids. Looked up from germline, CDR1 is MNHNS and CDR2 is SASEGT. The ends lost 6 bases at V and 4 bases at J; junction bases unmatched: 7. This CDR3 is CASRAGTGLYEQYF. The DNA for the CDR3 is TGTGCCAGCAGGGCCGGGACAGGGTTGTACGAGCAGTACTTC.

Note on this clonotype: One end of the junction is discordant with germline, which a read error may explain. The chain recombines TRBV4-3 with TRBJ2-7; no definite D call. Germline V CDR1 and CDR2: LGHNA, YSLEER. The length of the CDR3 is 16 residues. CDR3 region: CASSPPRDESPYERYF. The DNA for the CDR3 is TGCGCCAGCAGCCCTCCTCGCGACGAGTCCCCCTACGAGCGGTACTTC.

The chain is built from TRBV29-1 and TRBJ2-7; 13 bases are a match to TRBD2. V lost 6 bases, J lost 3 bases, and 14 bases stayed unmatched. CDR1 and CDR2 (germline): SQVTM, ANQGSEA. This CDR3 contains 17 residues. CDR3: CSVGGELTSGRVYEQYF. CDR3 DNA: TGCAGCGTCGGTGGTGAACTAACTAGCGGGAGGGTCTACGAGCAGTACTTC.

This clonotype has a handful of counts. This could be a read error, since a much larger clone is one nucleotide away. The chain links TRBV28 to TRBJ1-1; D is unresolved. The V end was cut by 9 bases, the J end by 3 bases, with 11 bases between. Germline V gene lookup returns CDR1 MDHEN and CDR2 SYDVKM. The CDR3 length is 12 residues. CDR3 DNA sequence: TGTGCCAGTATCTCATCGGACACTGAAGCTTTCTTT. This codes for CASISSDTEAFF.

This clonotype appeared a few times. A read error may be the cause here, since a much bigger clone is one base away. V is TRBV18 and J is TRBJ1-2, with 7 bases that match TRBD1. Trimming took 6 bases from V and 4 from J; bases not matched to a gene: 11. The CDR3 sequence is 15 residues long. Germline CDR1 is KGHSH and CDR2 is LQKENI. The DNA of the CDR3 is TGTGCCAGCTCCCCTGTACCGGACAGGACCTATGGCTACACCTTC. Its translation is CASSPVPDRTYGYTF.

This clonotype showed up many times. This chain links TRBV29-1 with TRBJ2-7; either TRBD1 or TRBD2 may supply D (5 bases each). Germline V gives CDR1 SQVTM, CDR2 ANQGSEA. The CDR3 loop spans 13 amino acids. Trimming took 4 bases from V and 2 from J, leaving 12 bases between them. The CDR3 region is CSVAGRQTYEQYF. The DNA for the CDR3 is TGCAGCGTTGCGGGACGGCAAACCTACGAGCAGTACTTC.

This clonotype was detected only a few times. V is TRBV24-1 and J is TRBJ2-3, with 9 bases fitting TRBD2. Germline V CDR1 and CDR2: KGHDR, SFDVKD. The CDR3 is made up of 18 amino acids. V shed 4 bases, J shed 1 base, and the junction held 11 bases outside the gene matches. CDR3 DNA: TGTGCCACCAGTGACCCTGGGAGGCGGGAGGGCCGCACAGATACGCAGTATTTT. This gives the protein CATSDPGRREGRTDTQYF.

V gene TRBV19 combines with J gene TRBJ2-1, with 7 bases that match TRBD2. The CDR3 length is 15 residues. Germline CDR1 is LNHDA and CDR2 is SQIVND (reference sequence). The trim removed 5 bases at V and 3 bases at J, leaving 7 bases unmatched. The CDR3 bases are TGTGCCAGTAGTGTTCTAGCGGAGGGCTACAATGAGCAGTTCTTC. Its protein product is CASSVLAEGYNEQFF.

This clonotype was counted ten times or more. J is TRBJ2-7 and V is TRBV28; D gene uncertain. Germline assignment: CDR1 MDHEN and CDR2 SYDVKM. The CDR3 contains 13 residues. Trimming removed 7 bases at V and 0 bases at J, with 10 bases between. The chain's CDR3 is CASIHSSSYEQYF. CDR3 nucleotide sequence: TGTGCCAGCATTCACAGTTCCTCCTACGAGCAGTACTTC.

This clonotype was observed a handful of times. A much larger clone lies a single base off, so this may be a read error. The chain is built from TRBV28 and TRBJ2-1, with 11 bases identical to TRBD2. Germline assignment: CDR1 MDHEN and CDR2 SYDVKM. CDR3 length: 15 residues. The CDR3, as DNA: TGTGCCACCCGCCTCTTAGCGGGAGGGAACAATGAGCAGCTCTTC. It translates to CATRLLAGGNNEQLF.

As to this clonotype: A read error may produce the germline difference seen at one junction end. The genes are TRBV28 and TRBJ2-7, with D maybe TRBD2 (5 bases). The CDR3 has 16 amino acids. CDR1 and CDR2 (germline): MDHEN, SYDVKM. Written as DNA, the CDR3 is TGTGCCAGTAGTTTGGGGAGAAAGCGAGCCACTTACGAGCAGTACTTC. This translates into CASSLGRKRATYEQYF.

The table lists this clonotype with many counts. This sequence joins TRBV3-1 and TRBJ2-2, with 14 bases lining up with TRBD2. The J segment lost 6 bases and the V segment lost 2 bases, leaving 5 bases of the junction unmatched. Germline CDR1 LGHDT, CDR2 YNNKEL (reference sequence). This CDR3 comprises 17 residues. CDR3 region: CASSQSGTSGSAGELFF. The DNA for the CDR3 is TGTGCCAGCAGCCAATCCGGGACTAGCGGGAGTGCCGGGGAGCTGTTTTTT. The variable domain in full, completed from reference TRBV3-1 and TRBJ2-2, reads DTAVSQTPKYLVTQMGNDKSIKCEQNLGHDTMYWYKQDSKKFLKIMFSYNNKELIINETVPNRFSPKSPDKAHLNLHINSLELGDSAVYFCASSQSGTSGSAGELFFGEGSRLTVL.

The chain links TRBV5-1 to TRBJ2-2; D may correspond to TRBD1 or TRBD2 (5 bases each). The CDR3 is 16 amino acids. Germline V lookup: CDR1 SGHRS, CDR2 YFSETQ. V was pared by 1 base and J by 6 bases, with 16 bases between. Here the CDR3 DNA reads TGCGCCAGCAGCTTGACACCCGACCTGGGGGCCGGGGAGCTGTTTTTT. Encoded protein: CASSLTPDLGAGELFF.

In this sample, this clonotype turned up a few times. The conserved closing phenylalanine or tryptophan is absent in this CDR3, likely reflecting a read error. This sequence joins TRBV6-2 or TRBV6-3 and TRBJ1-1, with D perhaps TRBD1 (6 bases). V lost 0 bases and J 4 bases, leaving 15 bases between the germline ends. Looked up from germline, CDR1 is MNHEY and CDR2 is SVGEGT. This CDR3 is built from 16 residues. The CDR3: CASSYSIREGGTEAFL. The CDR3 DNA sequence: TGTGCCAGCAGTTACTCGATCAGGGAAGGGGGCACTGAAGCTTTCCTT.

This chain links TRBV19 with TRBJ2-1; TRBD2 agrees at 11 bases. Trimming cost V 4 bases and J 2 bases; bases outside gene matches: 4. CDR1 LNHDA and CDR2 SQIVND come from the germline V gene (reference sequence). CDR3 length: 16 residues. This CDR3 reads CASSTGTSGPYNEQFF. DNA of the CDR3: TGTGCCAGTAGTACCGGGACTAGCGGCCCCTACAATGAGCAGTTCTTC.

V and J are TRBV29-1 and TRBJ2-3, with D possibly matching TRBD2 (6 bases). There are 15 residues in the CDR3. Looked up from germline, CDR1 is SQVTM and CDR2 is ANQGSEA. Trimming stripped 3 bases from V and 0 bases from J, with 13 bases between. CDR3 sequence (DNA): TGCAGCGTTGATGGGGCTAGCGAAAGCACAGATACGCAGTATTTT. It specifies CSVDGASESTDTQYF.

Points on this clonotype: One junction end does not reproduce the germline sequence, and a read error may be involved. The rearrangement links TRBV12-5 to TRBJ1-2; 7 bases align to TRBD1. CDR1 and CDR2 (germline): LGHNT, FRNRAP. The CDR3 length is 14 residues. The CDR3 coding sequence is TGTGCTAGTGGTTTTACAGGGGTAAACTATGGCCACACCTTT. As protein: CASGFTGVNYGHTF.

The gene calls are TRBV4-1 and TRBJ1-1, with 9 positions matching TRBD1. The CDR3 has 14 amino acids. Germline V gene lookup returns CDR1 MGHRA and CDR2 YSYEKL. The junction had 5 bases not matched to a gene; V was cut back by 4 bases and J by 5 bases. Here the CDR3 DNA reads TGCGCCAGCAGCCGGACAGGGGAAAAGACTGAAGCTTTCTTT. This codes for CASSRTGEKTEAFF.

This clonotype was seen at least ten times. The chain uses TRBV27 and TRBJ2-1; 10 bases map to TRBD2. CDR1 and CDR2 (germline): MNHEY, SMNVEV (reference sequence). V lost 3 bases to trimming and J lost 3 bases; unmatched junction nucleotides: 26. There are 23 residues in the CDR3. The CDR3 protein is CASSLGDSSERLAGAGVYNEQFF. The CDR3 DNA sequence: TGTGCCAGCAGTTTGGGAGACTCCAGCGAGCGGCTAGCGGGAGCGGGGGTCTACAATGAGCAGTTCTTC.

The chain carries TRBV6-6 and TRBJ2-1; TRBD2 aligns across 7 bases. Germline CDR1 and CDR2: MNHNY and SVGAGI (reference sequence). There are 16 residues in the CDR3. J gave up 8 bases and V 0 bases, and 10 bases lay outside the gene matches. The chain's CDR3 is CASSYSGLSEKDEQFF. CDR3 bases: TGTGCCAGCAGTTACTCGGGACTATCCGAGAAGGATGAGCAGTTCTTC.